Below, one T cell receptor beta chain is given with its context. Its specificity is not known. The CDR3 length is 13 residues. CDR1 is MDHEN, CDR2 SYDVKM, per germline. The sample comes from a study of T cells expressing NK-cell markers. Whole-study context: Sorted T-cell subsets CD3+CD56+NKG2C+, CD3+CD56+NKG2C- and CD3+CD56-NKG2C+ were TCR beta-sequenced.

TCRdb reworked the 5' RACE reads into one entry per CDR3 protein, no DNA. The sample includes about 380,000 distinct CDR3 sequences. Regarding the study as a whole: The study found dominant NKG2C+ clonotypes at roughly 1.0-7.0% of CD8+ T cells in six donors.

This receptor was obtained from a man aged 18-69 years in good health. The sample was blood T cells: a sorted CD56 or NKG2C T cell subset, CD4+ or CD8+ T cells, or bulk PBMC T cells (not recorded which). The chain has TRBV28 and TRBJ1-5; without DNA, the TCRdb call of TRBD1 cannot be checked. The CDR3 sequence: CASKGQSNQPQHF. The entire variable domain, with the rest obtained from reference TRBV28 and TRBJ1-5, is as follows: DVKVTQSSRYLVKRTGEKVFLECVQDMDHENMFWYRQDPGLGLRLIYFSYDVKMKEKGDIPEGYSVSREKKERFSLILESASTNQTSMYLCASKGQSNQPQHFGDGTRLSIL.